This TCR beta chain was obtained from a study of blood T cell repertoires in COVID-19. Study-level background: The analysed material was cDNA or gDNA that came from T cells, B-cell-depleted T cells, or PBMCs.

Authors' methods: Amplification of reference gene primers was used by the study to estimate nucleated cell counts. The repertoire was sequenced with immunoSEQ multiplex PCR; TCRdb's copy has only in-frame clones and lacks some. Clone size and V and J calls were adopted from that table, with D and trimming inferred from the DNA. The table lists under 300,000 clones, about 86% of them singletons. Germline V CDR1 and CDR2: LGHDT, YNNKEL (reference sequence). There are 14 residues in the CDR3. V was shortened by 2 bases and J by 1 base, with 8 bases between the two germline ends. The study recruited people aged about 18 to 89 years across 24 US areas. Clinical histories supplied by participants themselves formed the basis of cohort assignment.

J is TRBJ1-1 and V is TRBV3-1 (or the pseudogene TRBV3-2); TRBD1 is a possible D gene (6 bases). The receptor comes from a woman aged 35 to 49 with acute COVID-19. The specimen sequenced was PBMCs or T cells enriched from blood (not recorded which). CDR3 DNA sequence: TGTGCCAGCAGCCAACCGGGACAGAACACTGAAGCTTTCTTT. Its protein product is CASSQPGQNTEAFF.